This passage covers 16 T cell receptor beta chains from one sample sequenced in a study of blood T cells in healthy people across ages. Primers used in a second PCR of about 6 to 11 cycles were a sample-barcoded 5' primer and a J-beta primer mix. In TCRdb, the 5' RACE reads were re-called with MiXCR into one record per CDR3 protein. The table lists 1.5 million to 2 million distinct CDR3 sequences, around 42% of them singletons. The material sequenced was blood. These receptors were taken from a human donor in good health.

There are a few counts of this clonotype. The genes are TRBV4-3 and TRBJ2-2, with 8 bases aligning to TRBD2. This CDR3 comprises 17 residues. Germline CDR1 reads LGHNA; CDR2 reads YSLEER. Trimming cost V 1 base and J 2 bases; bases outside gene matches: 6. CDR3 sequence reads: CASSQGGAGVNTGELFF. The CDR3 region has the DNA TGCGCCAGCAGCCAAGGCGGAGCGGGGGTTAACACCGGGGAGCTGTTTTTT.

This clonotype appeared once. The junction shows a germline mismatch at one end, possibly a read error. CDR3 in DNA: TGTGCCGTCAGTGAGTCTTCGGGGGAAGAGACCCAGTACTTC. Translation: CAVSESSGEETQYF. This rearrangement joins TRBV10-3 to TRBJ2-5; possibly TRBD2 for D (6 bases). The CDR3 has 14 residues. Germline lookup yields CDR1 ENHRY and CDR2 SYGVKD.

This clonotype turned up a few times. The chain couples TRBV20-1 to TRBJ1-1, with D possibly being TRBD1 (6 bases). In germline, CDR1 is DFQATT, CDR2 SNEGSKA (reference sequence). This CDR3 comprises 13 residues. V lost 0 bases to trimming and J lost 8 bases, with 13 bases between them. The CDR3 sequence: CSAREEGGSEAFF. The CDR3 bases are TGCAGTGCTAGAGAGGAAGGGGGGTCAGAAGCTTTCTTT.

This clonotype was seen ten or more times. The chain employs TRBV28 and TRBJ1-6; no firm D call. The CDR3 sequence is 12 residues long. Germline CDR1 is MDHEN and CDR2 is SYDVKM. V was pared by 6 bases and J by 7 bases, with 7 bases between. The CDR3 nucleotides are TGTGCCAGCAGGATCTCCAATTCACCCCTCCACTTT. Encoded protein: CASRISNSPLHF.

J is TRBJ2-7 and V is TRBV19; D is uncertain. Germline V gene data show CDR1 as LNHDA and CDR2 as SQIVND (reference sequence). This CDR3 is 15 amino acids long. The V end was cut by 1 base, the J end by 2 bases, with 12 bases between. This CDR3 is CASSIVIGSTYEQYF. The CDR3, as DNA: TGTGCCAGTAGTATAGTGATAGGATCTACCTACGAGCAGTACTTC. The variable domain in full, with the rest retrieved from reference TRBV19 and TRBJ2-7, is DGGITQSPKYLFRKEGQNVTLSCEQNLNHDAMYWYRQDPGQGLRLIYYSQIVNDFQKGDIAEGYSVSREKKESFPLTVTSAQKNPTAFYLCASSIVIGSTYEQYFGPGTRLTVT.

There are a few counts of this clonotype. CDR3: CASSPPGLGEKLFF. Here the CDR3 DNA reads TGTGCCAGCTCACCACCGGGGTTAGGTGAAAAACTGTTTTTT. The chain employs TRBV18 and TRBJ1-4; D is uncertain. With 0 bases removed from V and 7 bases from J, the gap between germline ends came to 9 bases. Germline-derived CDR1 and CDR2 are KGHSH and LQKENI. CDR3 size: 14 residues.

This clonotype was observed a few times. The chain links TRBV9 to TRBJ2-1; D is uncertain. The germline V and J ends were trimmed by 4 bases and 0 bases, with 14 bases remaining between them. The CDR3 is made up of 16 amino acids. Germline V gene sequence: CDR1 SGDLS, CDR2 YYNGEE. CDR3 sequence (DNA): TGTGCCAGCAGCCCACCCGTGGCGAGCTCCTACAATGAGCAGTTCTTC. Translation gives CASSPPVASSYNEQFF.

This clonotype was detected a few times. The chain combines TRBV5-5 with TRBJ2-1; D possibly uses TRBD1 or TRBD2 (5 bases each). The CDR3 is made up of 14 amino acids. Trimming took off 0 bases at V and 8 bases at J, with 12 bases between the two ends. Per the germline V gene, CDR1 is SGHKS and CDR2 is YYEKEE (reference sequence). CDR3 DNA sequence: TGTGCCAGCAGCTTGGGCCCAAGAGGGGATGAGCAGTTCTTC. Translated, it gives CASSLGPRGDEQFF. Full variable domain (remainder filled in from reference TRBV5-5 and TRBJ2-1): DAGVTQSPTHLIKTRGQQVTLRCSPISGHKSVSWYQQVLGQGPQFIFQYYEKEERGRGNFPDRFSARQFPNYSSELNVNALLLGDSALYLCASSLGPRGDEQFFGPGTRLTVL.

This chain links TRBV6-2 or TRBV6-3 with TRBJ2-1; 7 bases align to TRBD2. The ends lost 2 bases at V and 5 bases at J; junction bases unmatched: 9. Germline lookup yields CDR1 MNHEY and CDR2 SVGEGT. This CDR3 is built from 16 residues. This CDR3 reads CASSYAPGLPDNEQFF. For the CDR3, the DNA is TGTGCCAGCAGTTACGCACCGGGACTACCAGACAATGAGCAGTTCTTC.

The chain couples TRBV7-2 to TRBJ1-1; tentatively, D is TRBD1 (5 bases). There are 15 residues in the CDR3. Trimming took off 5 bases at V and 2 bases at J, with 15 bases between the two ends. Germline CDR1 and CDR2: SGHTA and FQGNSA. The CDR3 coding sequence is TGTGCCAGCAGCCAGGGCGGGGGAAGTAACACTGAAGCTTTCTTT. Amino acid sequence: CASSQGGGSNTEAFF.

This chain connects TRBV12-3 or TRBV12-4 to TRBJ2-3; 7 bases map to TRBD2. J was trimmed by 2 bases and V by 7 bases; bases with no gene match: 15. This CDR3 region has 17 residues. The chain's CDR3 is CASTVPSSGPVTDTQYF. Here the CDR3 DNA reads TGTGCCAGCACCGTACCGTCTAGCGGACCGGTCACAGATACGCAGTATTTT.

The chain joins TRBV7-9 to TRBJ2-7; 7 nucleotides align to TRBD2. The J call may be in error: the DNA end matches TRBJ2-5 better. This CDR3 contains 14 residues. Looked up from germline, CDR1 is SEHNR and CDR2 is FQNEAQ (reference sequence). The CDR3 DNA follows: TGTGCCAGCAGCTTAGACGCTAGCGGATGGACCCAGTACTTC. This gives the protein CASSLDASGWTQYF.

The chain joins TRBV20-1 to TRBJ1-2; TRBD1 matches at 7 bases. In germline, CDR1 is DFQATT, CDR2 SNEGSKA (reference sequence). The CDR3 spans 13 residues. The J segment lost 8 bases and the V segment lost 1 base, leaving 7 bases of the junction unmatched. CDR3 amino acids: CSARVDRVGGYTF. CDR3 DNA: TGCAGTGCTAGAGTCGACAGGGTGGGGGGCTACACCTTC.

The chain uses TRBV7-2 and TRBJ2-6; a weak D match, TRBD1 (6 bases). The germline V gene encodes CDR1 SGHTA and CDR2 FQGNSA. This CDR3 region has 16 residues. V was cut by 5 bases and J by 2 bases, with 13 bases left in between. The CDR3 DNA is TGTGCCAGCAGCGTGACGACAGGAGCTGGGGCCAACGTCCTGACTTTC. Amino acid sequence: CASSVTTGAGANVLTF. Combining the CDR3 with reference TRBV7-2 and TRBJ2-6 gives the whole variable domain GAGVSQSPSNKVTEKGKDVELRCDPISGHTALYWYRQSLGQGLEFLIYFQGNSAPDKSGLPSDRFSAERTGGSVSTLTIQRTQQEDSAVYLCASSVTTGAGANVLTFGAGSRLTVL.

This clonotype has only a few counts. V gene TRBV6-6 combines with J gene TRBJ1-2; possible D gene TRBD1, 5 bases. The length of the CDR3 is 14 residues. The germline gives CDR1 MNHNY, CDR2 SVGAGI (reference sequence). With 5 bases removed from V and 5 bases from J, the gap between germline ends came to 15 bases. In DNA, the CDR3 is TGTGCCAGCAGTAAAGGGGACGGATCTTATGGCTACACCTTC. Translating gives CASSKGDGSYGYTF.

This clonotype has only one observation. Here the CDR3 DNA reads TGTGCCTGGAGTGTACTATACGAGCAGTACTTC. Protein product: CAWSVLYEQYF. This chain joins TRBV30 and TRBJ2-1; D call uncertain. TRBJ2-7 explains the end of the DNA better; the J call may be wrong. The CDR3 is made up of 11 amino acids. The V gene's germline CDR1 is GTSNPN and CDR2 SVGIG (reference sequence).